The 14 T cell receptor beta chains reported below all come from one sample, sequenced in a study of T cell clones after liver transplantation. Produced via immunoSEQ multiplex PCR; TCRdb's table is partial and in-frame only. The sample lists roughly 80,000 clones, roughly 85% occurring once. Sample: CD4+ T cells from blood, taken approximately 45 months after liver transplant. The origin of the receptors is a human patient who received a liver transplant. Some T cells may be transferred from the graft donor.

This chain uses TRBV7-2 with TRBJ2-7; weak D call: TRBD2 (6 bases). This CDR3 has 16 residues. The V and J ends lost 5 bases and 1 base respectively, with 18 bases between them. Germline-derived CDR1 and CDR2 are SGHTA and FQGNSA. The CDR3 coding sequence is TGTGCCAGCAGCCTCGTACCAAGGGGAGGTTCCTACGAGCAGTACTTC. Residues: CASSLVPRGGSYEQYF.

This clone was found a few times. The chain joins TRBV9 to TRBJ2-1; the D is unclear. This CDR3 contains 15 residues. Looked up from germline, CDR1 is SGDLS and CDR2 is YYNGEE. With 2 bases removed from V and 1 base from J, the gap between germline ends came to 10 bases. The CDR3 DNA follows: TGTGCCAGCAGCGTTAGAGACGTATCCTACAATGAGCAGTTCTTC. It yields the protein CASSVRDVSYNEQFF.

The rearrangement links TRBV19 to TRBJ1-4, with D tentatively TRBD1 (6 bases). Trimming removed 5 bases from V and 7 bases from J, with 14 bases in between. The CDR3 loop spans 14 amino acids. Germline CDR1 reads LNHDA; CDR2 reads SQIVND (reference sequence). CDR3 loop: CASSSGALPEKLFF. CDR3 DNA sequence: TGTGCCAGTAGTTCAGGGGCTCTACCTGAAAAACTGTTTTTT.

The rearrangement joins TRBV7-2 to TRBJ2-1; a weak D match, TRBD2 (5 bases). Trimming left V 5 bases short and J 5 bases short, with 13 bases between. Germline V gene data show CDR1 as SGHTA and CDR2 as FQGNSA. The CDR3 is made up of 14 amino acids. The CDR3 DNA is TGTGCCAGCAGCCAGGACGGAGGTAACAATGAGCAGTTCTTC. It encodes CASSQDGGNNEQFF. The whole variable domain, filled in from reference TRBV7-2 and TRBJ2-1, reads GAGVSQSPSNKVTEKGKDVELRCDPISGHTALYWYRQSLGQGLEFLIYFQGNSAPDKSGLPSDRFSAERTGGSVSTLTIQRTQQEDSAVYLCASSQDGGNNEQFFGPGTRLTVL.

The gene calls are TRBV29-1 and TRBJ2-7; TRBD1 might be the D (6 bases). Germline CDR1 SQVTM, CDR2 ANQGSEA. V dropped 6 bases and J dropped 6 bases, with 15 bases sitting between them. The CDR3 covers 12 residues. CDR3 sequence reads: CSVVTPDSEQYF. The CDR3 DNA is TGCAGCGTGGTTACGCCGGACAGCGAGCAGTACTTC.

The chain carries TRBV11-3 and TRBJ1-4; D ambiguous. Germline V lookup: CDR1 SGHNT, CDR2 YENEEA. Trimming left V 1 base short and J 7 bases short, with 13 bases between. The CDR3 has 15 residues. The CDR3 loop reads CASSLVCPVCEKLFF. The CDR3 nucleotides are TGTGCCAGCAGCTTAGTGTGCCCAGTTTGTGAAAAACTGTTTTTT.

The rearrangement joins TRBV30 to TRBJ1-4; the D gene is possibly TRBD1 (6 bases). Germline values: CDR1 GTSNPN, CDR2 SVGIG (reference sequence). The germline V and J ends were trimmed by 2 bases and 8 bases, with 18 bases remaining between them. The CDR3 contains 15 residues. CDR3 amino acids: CAWSLGPAGEEKLFF. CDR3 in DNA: TGTGCCTGGAGTTTAGGGCCCGCAGGGGAAGAAAAACTGTTTTTT.

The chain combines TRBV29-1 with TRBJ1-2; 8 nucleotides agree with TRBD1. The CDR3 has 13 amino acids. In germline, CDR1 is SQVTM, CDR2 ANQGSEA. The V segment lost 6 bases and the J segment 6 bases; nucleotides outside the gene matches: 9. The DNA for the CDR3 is TGCAGCGTCCATCCCCAGGGGGCAAATGGCTACACCTTC. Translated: CSVHPQGANGYTF.

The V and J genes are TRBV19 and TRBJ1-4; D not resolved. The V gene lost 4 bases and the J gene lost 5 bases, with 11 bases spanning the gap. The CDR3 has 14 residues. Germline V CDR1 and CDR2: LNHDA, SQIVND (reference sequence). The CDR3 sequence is CASSRREPNEKLFF. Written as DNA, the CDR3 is TGTGCCAGTAGTAGGCGGGAACCAAATGAAAAACTGTTTTTT.

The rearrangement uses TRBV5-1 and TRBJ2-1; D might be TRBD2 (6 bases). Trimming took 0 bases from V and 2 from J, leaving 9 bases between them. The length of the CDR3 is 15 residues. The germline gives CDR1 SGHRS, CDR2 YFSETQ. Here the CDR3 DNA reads TGCGCCAGCAGCTTGGCTAGCGTCACCTACAATGAGCAGTTCTTC. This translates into CASSLASVTYNEQFF.

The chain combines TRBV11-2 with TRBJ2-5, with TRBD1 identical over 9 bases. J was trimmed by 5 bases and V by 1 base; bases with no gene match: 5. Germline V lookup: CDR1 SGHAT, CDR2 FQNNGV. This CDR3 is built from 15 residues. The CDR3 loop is CASSLGQGVKETQYF. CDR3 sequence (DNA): TGTGCCAGCAGCTTAGGACAGGGGGTGAAGGAGACCCAGTACTTC.

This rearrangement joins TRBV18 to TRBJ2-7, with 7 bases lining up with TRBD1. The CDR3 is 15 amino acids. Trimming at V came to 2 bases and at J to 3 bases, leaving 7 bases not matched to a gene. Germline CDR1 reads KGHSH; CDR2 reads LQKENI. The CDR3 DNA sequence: TGTGCCAGCTCACCAGCCGGGACAGTATTCTACGAGCAGTACTTC. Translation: CASSPAGTVFYEQYF.

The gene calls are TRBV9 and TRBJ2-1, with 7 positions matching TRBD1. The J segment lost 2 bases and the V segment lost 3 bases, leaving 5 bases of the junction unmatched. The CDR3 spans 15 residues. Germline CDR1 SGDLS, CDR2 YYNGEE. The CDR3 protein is CASSGRGQPYNEQFF. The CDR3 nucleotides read TGTGCCAGCAGCGGAAGGGGACAGCCCTACAATGAGCAGTTCTTC.

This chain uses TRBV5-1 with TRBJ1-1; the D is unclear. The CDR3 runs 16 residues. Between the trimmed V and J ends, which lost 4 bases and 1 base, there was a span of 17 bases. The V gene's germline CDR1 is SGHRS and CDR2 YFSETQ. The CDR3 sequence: CASSRLNGVTNTEAFF. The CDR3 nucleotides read TGCGCCAGCAGCCGTCTCAACGGGGTCACGAACACTGAAGCTTTCTTT.